This passage covers 11 T cell receptor beta chains from one sample sequenced in a study of post-analysis software for immune sequencing data. Study-wide results and caveats: Five TRBV segments were significantly more frequent in patients than in controls. TRBV5-6, TRBV5-1 and TRBV20-1 were among these segments.

Their target antigens are unknown. Each TCR beta cDNA library carried unique molecular identifiers. TCRdb re-analysed the PCR reads in MiXCR, keeping a single row per CDR3 protein. The sample comprises more than 500,000 distinct CDR3 sequences, around 36% of which are singletons, and roughly 6% rests with the top ten. Sequenced material: blood. The receptor source for this set is a girl younger than 18 with multiple sclerosis.

This clonotype appeared a few times. The chain is built from TRBV6-1 and TRBJ1-2; D gene unclear. Germline V CDR1 and CDR2: MNHNS, SASEGT. The CDR3 sequence is 15 residues long. V gave up 0 bases and J gave up 7 bases, with 15 bases separating them. The CDR3 DNA sequence: TGTGCCAGCAGTGAAGCGTTGGATCTTTTGGGTGGCTACACCTTC. Residues: CASSEALDLLGGYTF.

The CDR3 DNA follows: TGTGCCAGCAGTACGGGACTAGCGGGGGCCACAGGGGCCAATGAGCAGTTCTTC. Residues: CASSTGLAGATGANEQFF. J is TRBJ2-1 and V is TRBV12-3 or TRBV12-4, with TRBD2 matching over 14 bases. This CDR3 is 18 amino acids long. Trimming at V came to 5 bases and at J to 6 bases, leaving 12 bases not matched to a gene.

This clonotype has a handful of counts. The V gene is TRBV10-3, the J gene TRBJ2-1; tentatively, D is TRBD2 (6 bases). Trimming removed 0 bases from V and 10 bases from J, with 13 bases in between. This CDR3 has 14 residues. Germline assignment: CDR1 ENHRY and CDR2 SYGVKD. In DNA, the CDR3 is TGTGCCATCAGTGAGTCTCCCGACCGGGAGGAGCAGTTCTTC. Translated, it gives CAISESPDREEQFF.

The table lists this clonotype with a few counts. V and J are TRBV10-3 and TRBJ2-5, with a possible D match to TRBD2 (6 bases). The CDR3 extends over 13 amino acids. V shed 4 bases and J shed 7 bases, with 13 bases lying between them. Germline values: CDR1 ENHRY, CDR2 SYGVKD. CDR3 in DNA: TGTGCCATCAGTGCGCGACGGGGAGGGACCCAGTACTTC. Protein: CAISARRGGTQYF.

J is TRBJ2-6 and V is TRBV15, with D perhaps assigned TRBD1 or TRBD2 (5 bases each). CDR1 is LNHNV and CDR2 is YYDKDF in the germline V gene (reference sequence). The CDR3 contains 18 residues. V lost 0 bases and J lost 2, with 14 bases in between. In DNA, the CDR3 is TGTGCCACCAGCAGAGATCGGGTCTTGGGGGCTGGGGCCAACGTCCTGACTTTC. Its protein is CATSRDRVLGAGANVLTF.

This clonotype has a count of ten or more. The genes are TRBV29-1 and TRBJ2-6; a weak D match, TRBD2 (6 bases). Per the germline V gene, CDR1 is SQVTM and CDR2 is ANQGSEA. CDR3 length: 14 residues. V was shortened by 3 bases and J by 3 bases, with 9 bases between the two germline ends. For the CDR3, the DNA is TGCAGCGTTGAGGGAGGAAGTGGGGCCAACGTCCTGACTTTC. Translated, it gives CSVEGGSGANVLTF.

The chain has TRBV7-9 and TRBJ2-5, with D perhaps matching TRBD1 (6 bases). Germline CDR1 is SEHNR and CDR2 is FQNEAQ (reference sequence). This CDR3 has 15 residues. V shed 5 bases and J shed 2 bases, with 15 bases lying between them. The CDR3 sequence: CASSRNRVGQETQYF. CDR3 in DNA: TGTGCCAGCAGCCGGAACAGGGTCGGGCAAGAGACCCAGTACTTC.

This clonotype showed up just once. The chain has TRBV2 and TRBJ1-5; no clear D gene. CDR1 is SNHLY and CDR2 is FYNNEI in the germline V gene. The CDR3 is 13 residues long. Between the trimmed V and J ends, which lost 7 bases and 3 bases, there was a span of 10 bases. CDR3 in DNA: TGTGCCAGCAAGAGGACGGCCAATCAGCCCCAGCATTTT. It translates to CASKRTANQPQHF.

This clonotype has a single count. The V gene is TRBV7-3, the J gene TRBJ2-2; D ambiguous. This CDR3 contains 13 residues. With 5 bases removed from V and 1 base from J, the gap between germline ends came to 5 bases. CDR1 SGHTA and CDR2 FQGTGA come from the germline V gene. The CDR3 here is CASSPRNTGELFF. The CDR3 region has the DNA TGTGCCAGCAGCCCTAGGAACACCGGGGAGCTGTTTTTT.

The CDR3 DNA reads as TGCAGTGCTAGTGAGTCCAGGACAGGGGATGGATCACCCCTCCACTTT. Its translation: CSASESRTGDGSPLHF. This chain links TRBV20-1 with TRBJ1-6; 9 positions match TRBD1. The J segment lost 10 bases and the V segment lost 3 bases, leaving 13 bases of the junction unmatched. The CDR3 length is 16 residues. Germline assignment: CDR1 DFQATT and CDR2 SNEGSKA (reference sequence).

The chain uses TRBV14 and TRBJ2-3; D gene unclear. V was shortened by 0 bases and J by 1 base, with 8 bases between the two germline ends. Germline V lookup: CDR1 SGHDN, CDR2 FVKESK. The CDR3 spans 15 residues. DNA for the CDR3: TGTGCCAGCAGCCAAGACCGCATAGGCACAGATACGCAGTATTTT. The encoded protein is CASSQDRIGTDTQYF.